Listed here are 14 T cell receptor beta chains from one sample, sequenced in a study of PD-1 blockade in classical Hodgkin lymphoma. Assay used: immunoSEQ multiplex PCR; TCRdb lists only in-frame clones, some missing. This repertoire shows 100,000 to 120,000 clones, around 90% found once; its top ten account for under 20%. The time point was: cycle 4 day 1 (C4D1), after 5 to 7 weeks of nivolumab. Every patient had relapsed following autologous stem cell transplantation, and cohorts differed in brentuximab vedotin exposure. The starting material was peripheral blood mononuclear cells (PBMCs), obtained before the fourth cycle of nivolumab. Source of these receptors: a human donor with classical Hodgkin lymphoma.

The chain carries TRBV6-5 and TRBJ2-2; TRBD1 is a possible D gene (6 bases). The V gene lost 8 bases and the J gene lost 2 bases, with 15 bases spanning the gap. Germline V gene sequence: CDR1 MNHEY, CDR2 SVGAGI. The CDR3 has 15 residues. CDR3 region: CASGGGRINTGELFF. The CDR3 DNA sequence: TGTGCCAGCGGGGGCGGCAGAATAAACACCGGGGAGCTGTTTTTT.

This sequence joins TRBV29-1 and TRBJ1-2; 9 bases are shared with TRBD1. The length of the CDR3 is 13 residues. The V gene's germline CDR1 is SQVTM and CDR2 ANQGSEA. Trimming cost V 7 bases and J 8 bases; bases outside gene matches: 11. The CDR3 sequence is CSAYTGGGDGYTF. The CDR3 DNA sequence: TGCAGCGCCTATACAGGGGGCGGCGACGGCTACACCTTC.

The chain combines TRBV5-1 with TRBJ1-1, with a tentative D call TRBD1 (5 bases). CDR3 length: 13 amino acids. V was cut by 2 bases and J by 1 base, with 6 bases left in between. Germline V gene lookup returns CDR1 SGHRS and CDR2 YFSETQ. CDR3 DNA: TGCGCCAGCAGCTTTGGACAGAACACTGAAGCTTTCTTT. Amino acids: CASSFGQNTEAFF.

The count of this clone is one. Other nucleotide sequences from this sample produce the same CDR3. The rearrangement links TRBV28 to TRBJ2-2; unclear D gene. This CDR3 comprises 12 residues. V was trimmed by 5 bases and J by 2 bases, leaving 3 bases between them. The germline gives CDR1 MDHEN, CDR2 SYDVKM. CDR3 DNA: TGTGCCAGCAGTCTCAACACCGGGGAGCTGTTTTTT. It specifies CASSLNTGELFF. The whole variable domain, remainder taken from reference TRBV28 and TRBJ2-2, is DVKVTQSSRYLVKRTGEKVFLECVQDMDHENMFWYRQDPGLGLRLIYFSYDVKMKEKGDIPEGYSVSREKKERFSLILESASTNQTSMYLCASSLNTGELFFGEGSRLTVL.

The chain couples TRBV28 to TRBJ2-2; 8 positions match TRBD1. V gave up 2 bases and J gave up 5 bases; unmatched junction bases: 10. The CDR3 spans 17 residues. Germline V lookup: CDR1 MDHEN, CDR2 SYDVKM. The CDR3 DNA follows: TGTGCCAGCAGTTTAGTTTCAGGACAGGGCCGAACCGGGGAGCTGTTTTTT. It specifies CASSLVSGQGRTGELFF.

The chain has TRBV7-8 and TRBJ2-1; the D is unclear. Germline loops: CDR1 SGHVS, CDR2 FQNEAQ. The CDR3 consists of 10 residues. V lost 8 bases and J lost 5, with 4 bases in between. This CDR3 reads CASRDNEQFF. CDR3 nucleotide sequence: TGTGCCAGCCGGGACAATGAGCAGTTCTTC.

This clone was observed a few times. J is TRBJ2-7 and V is TRBV18; D gene uncertain. The CDR3 covers 12 residues. Trimming took 1 base from V and 5 from J, leaving 6 bases between them. Germline lookup yields CDR1 KGHSH and CDR2 LQKENI. This CDR3 reads CASSPQGDEQYF. Here the CDR3 DNA reads TGTGCCAGCTCACCACAGGGCGACGAGCAGTACTTC.

The V and J genes are TRBV11-3 and TRBJ2-1; no firm D call. Trimming removed 5 bases from V and 8 bases from J, with 16 bases in between. The CDR3 is 14 residues long. Germline-derived CDR1 and CDR2 are SGHNT and YENEEA. CDR3 nucleotide sequence: TGTGCCAGCAGCCCGCCGGCTAGTGAACATGAGCAGTTCTTC. Translated, it gives CASSPPASEHEQFF.

CDR3 coding DNA: TGTGCCAGCTCATCTACCCAGGGGGGGGGCACTGAAGCTTTCTTT. Protein product: CASSSTQGGGTEAFF. This chain joins TRBV18 and TRBJ1-1; 7 nucleotides align to TRBD1. Unmatched junction bases numbered 10, after V lost 5 bases and J lost 4 bases. The length of the CDR3 is 15 residues. The V gene's germline CDR1 is KGHSH and CDR2 LQKENI.

The chain joins TRBV6-1 to TRBJ2-3; D ambiguous. The germline V gene has CDR1 MNHNS and CDR2 SASEGT. This CDR3 is built from 13 residues. Trimming stripped 6 bases from V and 2 bases from J, with 9 bases between. The CDR3 bases are TGTGCCAGCAGATCAGACACCACAGATACGCAGTATTTT. Amino acids: CASRSDTTDTQYF.

V and J are TRBV19 and TRBJ1-2; D perhaps matches TRBD1 (6 bases). V dropped 0 bases and J dropped 8 bases, with 16 bases sitting between them. This CDR3 is 15 amino acids long. Germline loops: CDR1 LNHDA, CDR2 SQIVND (reference sequence). The CDR3 nucleotides are TGTGCCAGTAGTATAGAGGACAGATCTGCGGGGGGCTACACCTTC. This codes for CASSIEDRSAGGYTF. Drawing the rest from reference TRBV19 and TRBJ1-2, the complete variable domain is DGGITQSPKYLFRKEGQNVTLSCEQNLNHDAMYWYRQDPGQGLRLIYYSQIVNDFQKGDIAEGYSVSREKKESFPLTVTSAQKNPTAFYLCASSIEDRSAGGYTFGSGTRLTVV.

A single count supports this clone. This chain links TRBV4-2 with TRBJ1-4; a possible D gene is TRBD1 (5 bases). Trimming cost V 2 bases and J 5 bases, with 15 bases left between them. Germline V CDR1 and CDR2: LGHNA, YNFKEQ. This CDR3 contains 16 residues. The CDR3 is CASSQPDGTTNEKLFF. DNA of the CDR3: TGTGCCAGCAGCCAACCTGACGGGACTACAAATGAAAAACTGTTTTTT.

V usage is TRBV9 and J usage is TRBJ2-7; 7 positions agree with TRBD2. The length of the CDR3 is 16 residues. V shed 0 bases and J 0 bases; nucleotides not matched to a gene: 6. Germline CDR1 SGDLS, CDR2 YYNGEE. In DNA form, the CDR3 reads TGTGCCAGCAGCGTAGCTCTAGCGGCCAACTCCTACGAGCAGTACTTC. The encoded protein is CASSVALAANSYEQYF.

The rearrangement joins TRBV5-8 to TRBJ1-1, with D perhaps matching TRBD1 (6 bases). CDR1 SGHTS and CDR2 YDEGEE come from the germline V gene. This CDR3 has 14 amino acids. V was cut by 2 bases and J by 5 bases, with 13 bases left in between. CDR3 region: CASSFVRGGTEAFF. For the CDR3, the DNA is TGTGCCAGCAGCTTTGTGAGGGGGGGGACTGAAGCTTTCTTT.